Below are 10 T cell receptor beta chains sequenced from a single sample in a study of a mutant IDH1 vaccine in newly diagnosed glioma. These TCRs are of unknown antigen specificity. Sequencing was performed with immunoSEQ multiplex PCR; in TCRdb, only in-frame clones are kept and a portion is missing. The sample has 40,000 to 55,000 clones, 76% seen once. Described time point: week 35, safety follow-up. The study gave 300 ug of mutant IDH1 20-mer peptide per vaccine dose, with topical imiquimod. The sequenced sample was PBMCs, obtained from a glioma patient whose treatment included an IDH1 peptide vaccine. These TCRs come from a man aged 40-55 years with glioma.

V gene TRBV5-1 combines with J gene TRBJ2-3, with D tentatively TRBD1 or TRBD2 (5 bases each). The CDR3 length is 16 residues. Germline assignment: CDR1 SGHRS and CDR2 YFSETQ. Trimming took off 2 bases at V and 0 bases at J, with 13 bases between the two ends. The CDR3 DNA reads TGCGCCAGCAGCTTTGGGGCGGGTTATAGCACAGATACGCAGTATTTT. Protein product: CASSFGAGYSTDTQYF.

Here the CDR3 reads CASSVGAGSDTQYF. The CDR3 nucleotides are TGTGCCAGCAGCGTAGGTGCAGGATCAGATACGCAGTATTTT. This rearrangement joins TRBV9 to TRBJ2-3, with no clear D. The CDR3 consists of 14 residues. Germline CDR1 reads SGDLS; CDR2 reads YYNGEE. V lost 0 bases, J lost 4 bases, and 9 bases lay in between. Based on the CDR3 plus reference TRBV9 and TRBJ2-3, the full variable domain is DSGVTQTPKHLITATGQRVTLRCSPRSGDLSVYWYQQSLDQGLQFLIQYYNGEERAKGNILERFSAQQFPDLHSELNLSSLELGDSALYFCASSVGAGSDTQYFGPGTRLTVL.

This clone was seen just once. This CDR3 is CASSYSQKDQTDTQYF. The CDR3, as DNA: TGTGCCAGCAGTTACTCGCAAAAGGATCAGACAGATACGCAGTATTTT. The chain has TRBV6-6 and TRBJ2-3; D gene unclear. Deletions cut 0 bases from V and 3 bases from J, with 13 bases between. The CDR3 contains 16 residues. Germline CDR1 and CDR2: MNHNY and SVGAGI (reference sequence).

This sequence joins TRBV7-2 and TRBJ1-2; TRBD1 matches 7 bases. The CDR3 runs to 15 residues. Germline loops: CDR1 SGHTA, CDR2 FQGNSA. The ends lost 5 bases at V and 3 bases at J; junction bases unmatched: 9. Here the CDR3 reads CASSGGWTGDYGYTF. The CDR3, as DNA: TGTGCCAGCAGCGGGGGATGGACAGGAGACTATGGCTACACCTTC.

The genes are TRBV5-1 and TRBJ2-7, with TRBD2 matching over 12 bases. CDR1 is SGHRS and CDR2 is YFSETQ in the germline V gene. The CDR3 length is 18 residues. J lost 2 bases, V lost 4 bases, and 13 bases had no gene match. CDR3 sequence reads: CASSPGGLAGGDAYEQYV. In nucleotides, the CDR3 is TGCGCCAGCAGCCCGGGGGGGCTAGCGGGAGGGGACGCCTACGAGCAGTACGTC.

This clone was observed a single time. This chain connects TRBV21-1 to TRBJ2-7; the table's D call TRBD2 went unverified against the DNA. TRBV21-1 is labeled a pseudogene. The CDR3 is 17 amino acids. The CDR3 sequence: CASSKMAPGTSGYEQYF. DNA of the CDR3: TGTGCCAGCAGCAAAATGGCCCCTGGGACTAGCGGCTACGAGCAGTACTTC.

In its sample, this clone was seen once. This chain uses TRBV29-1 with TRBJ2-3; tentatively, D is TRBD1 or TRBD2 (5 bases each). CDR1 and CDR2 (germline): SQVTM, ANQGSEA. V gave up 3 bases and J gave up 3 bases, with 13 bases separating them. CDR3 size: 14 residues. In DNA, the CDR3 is TGCAGCGTTGACTCCCAGAGGGGTACAGATACGCAGTATTTT. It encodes CSVDSQRGTDTQYF.

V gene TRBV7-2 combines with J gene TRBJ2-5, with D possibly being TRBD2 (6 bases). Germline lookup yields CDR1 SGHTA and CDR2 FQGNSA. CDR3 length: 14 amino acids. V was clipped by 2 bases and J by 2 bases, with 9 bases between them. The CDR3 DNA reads TGTGCCAGCAGCTTACGCGGGGCTCAAGAGACCCAGTACTTC. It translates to CASSLRGAQETQYF.

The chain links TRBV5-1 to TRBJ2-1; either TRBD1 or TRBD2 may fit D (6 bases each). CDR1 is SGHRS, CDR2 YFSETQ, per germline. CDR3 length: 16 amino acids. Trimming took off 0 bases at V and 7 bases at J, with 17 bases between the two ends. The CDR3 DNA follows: TGCGCCAGCAGCTTGGGTGACGGAGGGGGGACGAATGAGCAGTTCTTC. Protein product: CASSLGDGGGTNEQFF.

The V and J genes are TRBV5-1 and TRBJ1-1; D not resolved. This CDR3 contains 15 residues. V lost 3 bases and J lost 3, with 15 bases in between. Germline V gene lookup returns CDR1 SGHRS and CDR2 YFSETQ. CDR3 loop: CASSSRLAIDTEAFF. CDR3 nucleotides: TGCGCCAGCAGCTCTCGGCTTGCAATAGACACTGAAGCTTTCTTT.